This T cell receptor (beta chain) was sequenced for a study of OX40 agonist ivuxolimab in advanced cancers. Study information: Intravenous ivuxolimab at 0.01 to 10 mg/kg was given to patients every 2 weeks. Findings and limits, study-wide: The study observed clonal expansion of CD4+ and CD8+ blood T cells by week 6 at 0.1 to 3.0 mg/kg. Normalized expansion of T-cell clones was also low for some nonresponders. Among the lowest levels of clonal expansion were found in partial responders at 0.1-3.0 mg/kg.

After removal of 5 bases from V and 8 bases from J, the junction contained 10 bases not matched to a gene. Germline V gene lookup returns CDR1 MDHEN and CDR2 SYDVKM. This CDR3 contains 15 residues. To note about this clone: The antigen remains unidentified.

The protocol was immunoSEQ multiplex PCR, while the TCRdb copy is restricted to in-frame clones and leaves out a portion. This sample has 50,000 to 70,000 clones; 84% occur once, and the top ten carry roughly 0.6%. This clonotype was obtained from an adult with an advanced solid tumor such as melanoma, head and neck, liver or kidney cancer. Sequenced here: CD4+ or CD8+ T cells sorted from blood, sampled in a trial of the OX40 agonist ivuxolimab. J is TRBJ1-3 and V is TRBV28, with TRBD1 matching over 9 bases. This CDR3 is CASSHPWTGVYTIYF. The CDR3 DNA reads TGTGCCAGCAGTCATCCCTGGACAGGGGTATACACCATATATTTT. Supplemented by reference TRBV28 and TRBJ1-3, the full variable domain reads DVKVTQSSRYLVKRTGEKVFLECVQDMDHENMFWYRQDPGLGLRLIYFSYDVKMKEKGDIPEGYSVSREKKERFSLILESASTNQTSMYLCASSHPWTGVYTIYFGEGSWLTVV.